The entry below describes one T cell receptor beta chain. This entry comes from a study of blood T cell repertoires in COVID-19. Study context: The origin of the acute and convalescent COVID-19 samples was the United States, Italy and Spain. Sample material is recorded as cDNA or gDNA derived from T cells, B-cell-depleted T cells, or PBMCs.

V lost 0 bases and J lost 6, with 14 bases in between. The CDR3 sequence is 14 residues long. The germline CDR1 and CDR2 sequences are GTSNPN and SVGIG (reference sequence). In the original processing: Reference gene primers were amplified, and this amplification served to estimate nucleated cell counts. Clones were sequenced by immunoSEQ multiplex PCR, and TCRdb holds only the in-frame ones, with some missing. Clone size and V and J calls were adopted from that table, with D and trimming inferred from the DNA. The table lists about 230,000 clones, around 80% of them singletons. The sample comprised peripheral blood. The sequence was obtained from a man aged 35 to 55 with acute or convalescent COVID-19. V is TRBV30 and J is TRBJ1-1; D is perhaps TRBD1 (6 bases). CDR3 coding DNA: TGTGCCTGGAGTGTATGGGGGCAGATCCCTGAAGCTTTCTTT. Amino acid sequence: CAWSVWGQIPEAFF.